The 8 T cell receptor beta chains given below trace back to one sample, sequenced in a study of blood T cell repertoires in COVID-19. Libraries were prepared by immunoSEQ multiplex PCR; TCRdb keeps only in-frame clonotypes and omits some of them. This sample yields tens of thousands of clones, of which more than 75% are seen a single time; approximately 11% belongs to the top ten. Sequenced sample: peripheral blood. These receptors were taken from a man between 70 and 80 years old with active or convalescent COVID-19.

V usage is TRBV4-2 and J usage is TRBJ2-1, with 9 nucleotides matching TRBD1. The ends lost 0 bases at V and 6 bases at J; junction bases unmatched: 3. Germline V gene sequence: CDR1 LGHNA, CDR2 YNFKEQ. CDR3 length: 15 residues. CDR3 in amino acids: CASSQEGQGTNEQFF. In DNA form, the CDR3 reads TGTGCCAGCAGCCAAGAGGGACAGGGTACCAATGAGCAGTTCTTC.

A single count supports this clone. This chain connects TRBV19 to TRBJ2-1, with D maybe TRBD1 (7 bases). The V and J ends lost 4 bases and 6 bases respectively, with 19 bases between them. Germline CDR1 LNHDA, CDR2 SQIVND (reference sequence). This CDR3 has 16 amino acids. This CDR3 reads CASSSGTLRQGNEQFF. The CDR3 DNA sequence: TGTGCCAGTAGTAGTGGGACTCTTCGACAGGGCAATGAGCAGTTCTTC.

Only a few counts were recorded for this clone. The chain links TRBV7-2 to TRBJ2-5; 9 nucleotides match TRBD1. V lost 0 bases, J lost 6 bases, and 2 bases stayed unmatched. Germline-derived CDR1 and CDR2 are SGHTA and FQGNSA. The CDR3 totals 14 residues. CDR3 DNA: TGTGCCAGCAGCTTAGCTGGGACAGGGAAGACCCAGTACTTC. Its translation: CASSLAGTGKTQYF. The full variable domain, its missing parts supplied by reference TRBV7-2 and TRBJ2-5, is GAGVSQSPSNKVTEKGKDVELRCDPISGHTALYWYRQSLGQGLEFLIYFQGNSAPDKSGLPSDRFSAERTGGSVSTLTIQRTQQEDSAVYLCASSLAGTGKTQYFGPGTRLLVL.

To note about this clone: Other DNA sequences of this sample code for an identical CDR3. The rearrangement links TRBV10-3 to TRBJ1-1; D is unclear. V lost 6 bases, J lost 0 bases, and 11 bases lay in between. This CDR3 comprises 14 residues. Germline values: CDR1 ENHRY, CDR2 SYGVKD. The CDR3 bases are TGTGCCATCAGCCGCAGAGACTTGAACACTGAAGCTTTCTTT. Its translation is CAISRRDLNTEAFF.

This chain joins TRBV30 and TRBJ2-1; 7 positions match TRBD1. CDR1 is GTSNPN and CDR2 is SVGIG in the germline V gene (reference sequence). Unmatched junction bases numbered 6, after V lost 1 base and J lost 0 bases. The CDR3 contains 16 residues. In DNA, the CDR3 is TGTGCCTGGAGTGCCGGACAGGTGATCTCCTACAATGAGCAGTTCTTC. The encoded protein is CAWSAGQVISYNEQFF.

V and J are TRBV28 and TRBJ1-3; 9 positions agree with TRBD1. The germline V gene encodes CDR1 MDHEN and CDR2 SYDVKM. V dropped 6 bases and J dropped 1; count of bases not matched to a gene: 1. This CDR3 spans 14 amino acids. In DNA, the CDR3 is TGTGCCAGCAGCGGACAGGGGTCTGGAAACACCATATATTTT. Amino acids: CASSGQGSGNTIYF.

The chain is built from TRBV19 and TRBJ1-5, with 8 bases fitting TRBD1. This CDR3 is built from 16 residues. CDR1 is LNHDA and CDR2 is SQIVND in the germline V gene (reference sequence). J gave up 3 bases and V 6 bases, and 10 bases lay outside the gene matches. CDR3 coding DNA: TGTGCCAGTAGGGTCGGACAGGGAAGAACCAATCAGCCCCAGCATTTT. Translation: CASRVGQGRTNQPQHF.

This sequence joins TRBV7-2 and TRBJ2-7; perhaps TRBD2 as D (6 bases). Trimming shortened V by 1 base and J by 3 bases, and 22 bases separated the two germline ends. The germline CDR1 and CDR2 sequences are SGHTA and FQGNSA. This CDR3 has 18 residues. CDR3 amino acids: CASSLVQMISGKRYEQYF. The CDR3 DNA is TGTGCCAGCAGCTTAGTCCAGATGATTAGCGGAAAACGCTACGAGCAGTACTTC.